This T cell receptor (beta chain) was identified during a study of technical replicates of blood from a few donors. This CDR3 has 15 residues. The V gene end was trimmed by 1 base and the J gene end by 4 bases; junction bases not matched to a gene: 7. The germline V gene encodes CDR1 SGHVS and CDR2 FNYEAQ. Generated by immunoSEQ multiplex PCR, the TCRdb table keeps only in-frame clones and is missing some. This table holds some 75,000 clones, approximately 96% found once. This sequence was found in a human donor in good health. V is TRBV7-6 and J is TRBJ2-7; TRBD1 matches 7 bases. The sequenced material came from T cells isolated from PBMCs. Here the CDR3 reads CASSLDRGGGYEQYF. CDR3 DNA sequence: TGTGCCAGCAGCTTAGACAGGGGCGGTGGGTACGAGCAGTACTTC.